Described below is a single T cell receptor beta chain sequence and its context. This specimen belongs to a study of blood T cell repertoires in COVID-19. About the research overall: Material from acute and convalescent COVID-19 was sourced from the United States, Italy and Spain. In each case, the material was cDNA or gDNA derived from T cells, B-cell-depleted T cells, or PBMCs.

Germline V CDR1 and CDR2: DFQATT, SNEGSKA (reference sequence). The V and J ends lost 3 bases and 0 bases, in that order; junction bases with no gene match: 5. The CDR3 has 15 residues. Per the authors' pipeline: Reference gene primer amplification yielded estimated nucleated cell counts. Profiled with immunoSEQ multiplex PCR; TCRdb holds only in-frame clones, not every one. The V and J calls and clone size were taken over from that table, and D and trimming were inferred from the DNA. The table has 40,000 to 55,000 clones, approximately 91% seen once. V gene TRBV20-1 combines with J gene TRBJ2-1; 7 bases map to TRBD1. The sequenced sample consisted of peripheral blood. The receptor was isolated from a human donor in a cohort sampled during active COVID-19. The CDR3 coding sequence is TGCAGTGCTAGTACAGGGGAAACCTCCTACAATGAGCAGTTCTTC. It is translated as CSASTGETSYNEQFF.